This T cell receptor (beta chain) was identified in a study of shared clonotypes between healthy human individuals. On the study more broadly: Each donor's CD8 memory used one plate, CD8 naive two, each CD4 subset three. Study-wide results and caveats: For sorted subsets, rarefaction showed incomplete sequencing despite large depth.

CD45RO negativity and positive selection for CCR7 defined naive CD8 cells, a population that excluded terminally differentiated effector memory CD45RA+ cells. Samples underwent the assay at deep level. Clones were read by immunoSEQ multiplex PCR, and TCRdb kept only the in-frame ones, dropping some. The sample records more than 550,000 clones, roughly 94% being singletons. Germline V gene lookup returns CDR1 LNHNV and CDR2 YYDKDF (reference sequence). The CDR3 consists of 13 residues. Trimming at V came to 5 bases and at J to 3 bases, leaving 1 base not matched to a gene. Notes on this clone: Its antigen is unknown.

The sample was naive CD8+ T cells sorted from blood. The chain carries TRBV15 and TRBJ2-5; TRBD1 agrees at 9 bases. This sequence originates from a man between 25 and 39 years old in good health. The CDR3 bases are TGTGCCACCAGCGGGGACAGGGAAGAGACCCAGTACTTC. As protein: CATSGDREETQYF.